This entry features one TCR beta chain sequence. Its antigen is not identified. The sample belongs to a study of graft-versus-host responses after intestinal transplantation. Study-level information: Anti-thymocyte globulin induction was given to all recipients, followed by tacrolimus and steroids for roughly 3 years.

V shed 0 bases, J shed 6 bases, and the junction held 3 bases outside the gene matches. The germline V gene has CDR1 MNHEY and CDR2 SVGAGI. The CDR3 spans 15 residues. Study-wide findings and caveats: Maximum circulating GvH clone levels tracked with early post-transplant HvG decreases. Present in recipient marrow, GvH clones included some that appeared first in ileum or blood. Allografts of one patient group, those with graft-donor T cell macrochimerism, had high graft-versus-host to host-versus-graft clonal ratios.

Assay: immunoSEQ multiplex PCR; the TCRdb copy retains only in-frame clones and omits some. The sample shows tens of thousands of clones, 91% of them seen only once. The V call is TRBV6-5, the J call TRBJ2-2; 8 bases map to TRBD1. The source of this sequence is a human donor who received an intestinal transplant. Sequenced material: unstimulated CD4+ T cells sorted from spleen or lymph node cells, taken before intestinal transplant. The CDR3 loop is CASSYSTGVSGELFF. For the CDR3, the DNA is TGTGCCAGCAGTTACTCGACAGGGGTATCCGGGGAGCTGTTTTTT.